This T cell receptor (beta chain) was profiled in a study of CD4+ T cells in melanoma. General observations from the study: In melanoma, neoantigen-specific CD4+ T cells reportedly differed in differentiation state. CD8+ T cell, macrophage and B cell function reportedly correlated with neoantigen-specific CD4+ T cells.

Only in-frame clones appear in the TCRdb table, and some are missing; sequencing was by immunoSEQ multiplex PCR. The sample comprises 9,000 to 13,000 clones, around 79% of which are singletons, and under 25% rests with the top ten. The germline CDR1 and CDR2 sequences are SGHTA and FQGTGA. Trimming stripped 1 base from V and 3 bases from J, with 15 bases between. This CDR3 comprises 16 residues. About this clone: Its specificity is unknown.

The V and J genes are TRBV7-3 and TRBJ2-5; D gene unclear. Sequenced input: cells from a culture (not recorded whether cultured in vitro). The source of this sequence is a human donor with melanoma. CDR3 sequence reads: CASSLNFGREKETQYF. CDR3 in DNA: TGTGCCAGCAGCTTAAACTTCGGCAGAGAAAAAGAGACCCAGTACTTC.